A selection of T cell receptor beta chains follows, all from one sample in a study of shared clonotypes between healthy human individuals. Sequenced by immunoSEQ multiplex PCR; TCRdb stores in-frame clones only, minus some. The data show roughly 2.1 million clones, about 93% seen once. The specimen was naive CD8+ T cells from PBMCs. These receptors originate from a young man in good health. Some clones in this sample may be carry-over from other donors' samples. Both conserved end residues are part of each CDR3. Fields, in order: V gene, J gene, CDR3 protein.

TRBV6-1	TRBJ2-7	CASGHRDGYEQYF
TRBV27	TRBJ2-3	CASSLGTGGFGTDTQYF
TRBV9	TRBJ2-1	CASRGLAGDGEQFF
TRBV25-1	TRBJ1-2	CASSERRKYGYTF
TRBV5-1	TRBJ2-1	CASSFSGNEQFF
TRBV2	TRBJ1-5	CASIPAGLNQPQHF
TRBV7-8	TRBJ1-5	CASSLDVTGKSNQPQHF
TRBV27	TRBJ2-1	CASSPLGLVGQFF
TRBV10-3	TRBJ1-1	CAINTGENTEAFF
TRBV28	TRBJ2-1	CASSPGTAPYNEQFF
TRBV29-1	TRBJ2-7	CSVIAGGHYEQYF
TRBV9	TRBJ2-4	CASSVEGRGPQNIQYF
TRBV5-1	TRBJ2-1	CASSPEFPYNEQFF
TRBV4-2	TRBJ1-5	CASSQEGQINQPQHF
TRBV6-1	TRBJ1-1	CASSEAHGAGHGAFF
TRBV27	TRBJ1-5	CASSLYPLGQPQHF
TRBV2	TRBJ2-1	CASSEAPGGANEQFF
TRBV7-9	TRBJ2-1	CASSPQAGWNEQFF
TRBV29-1	TRBJ2-1	CSVEPGYNEQFF
TRBV28	TRBJ2-1	CASSLLAGIYNEQFF
TRBV5-1	TRBJ2-7	CASSLIRTGVYEQYF
TRBV9	TRBJ1-1	CASSEQGFTEAFF
TRBV6-1	TRBJ2-7	CASSESTDRTYEQYF
TRBV27	TRBJ2-1	CASSGLAGGNEQFF
TRBV10-3	TRBJ2-3	CAISDGGTDTQYF
TRBV28	TRBJ2-7	CASSFFPPSGRFHEQYF
TRBV5-1	TRBJ1-1	CASSWHREAMNTEAFF
TRBV27	TRBJ1-5	CASSDIGQGGNQPQHF
TRBV19	TRBJ2-3	CASSTGQGADTQYF
TRBV6-1	TRBJ2-7	CASSELGEKVYEQYF
TRBV29-1	TRBJ2-2	CSAFSVGELFF
TRBV9	TRBJ2-4	CASSVPGQSKNIQYF
TRBV25-1	TRBJ2-1	CASSEWGGYNEQFF
TRBV30	TRBJ2-5	CAWSEGETQYF
TRBV7-8	TRBJ2-1	CASSLAVTSGQEQFF
TRBV7-3	TRBJ2-1	CASSLDRANEQFF
TRBV21-1	TRBJ2-3	CASSKGSAADCTDTQYF
TRBV19	TRBJ1-1	CASSLEGNTEAFF
TRBV27	TRBJ2-7	CASSELAGVYEQYF
TRBV7-9	TRBJ2-7	CASSPPTGSYEQYF
TRBV28	TRBJ1-1	CASTASGWNTEAFF
TRBV29-1	TRBJ2-2	CSGEFIGELFF
TRBV27	TRBJ1-1	CASSPRTGGMTEAFF
TRBV30	TRBJ2-1	CAWTKRERYNEQFF
TRBV5-1	TRBJ1-2	CASRDTGAPPNYGYTF
TRBV7-8	TRBJ2-7	CASSLGGGSVSYEQYF
TRBV13	TRBJ2-1	CASSVAEGLGNEQFF
TRBV10-1	TRBJ2-6	CATIIASGANVLTF
TRBV28	TRBJ2-7	CASSRRPGQSYEQYF
TRBV7-2	TRBJ2-7	CASSSRTSGRPYEQYF
TRBV13	TRBJ2-5	CASSLGDRGRETQYF
TRBV28	TRBJ2-2	CASSFMGGPGELFF
TRBV7-3	TRBJ2-2	CASSKSRAGGVTGELFF
TRBV7-9	TRBJ1-1	CASRDPDTEAFF
TRBV27	TRBJ2-5	CASSLSAGTLQETQYF
TRBV7-2	TRBJ2-7	CASSKRPGRNYEQYF
TRBV29-1	TRBJ2-7	CSVVADTGEQYF